The TCR beta chain under discussion was sequenced for a study of T cell responses to AZD1222 COVID-19 vaccine. Study-wide findings and caveats: Receipt of two AZD1222 doses was followed by a rise in Spike-specific TCR breadth and depth. Nearly half of spike-specific TCRs reportedly target unmutated variant regions.

Doses given second, at about 4 or about 12 weeks, were pooled. This CDR3 has 15 residues. Trimming shortened V by 6 bases and J by 4 bases, and 18 bases separated the two germline ends. CDR1 is MNHEY and CDR2 is SMNVEV in the germline V gene (reference sequence). Notes on this clone: The antigen is undetermined.

Profiling relied on immunoSEQ multiplex PCR, and the TCRdb table lists in-frame clones only, not all of them. The sample holds some 100,000 clones; around 83% are singletons and the top ten take roughly 15%. The V gene is TRBV27, the J gene TRBJ1-2; D gene uncertain. Sequenced material: peripheral blood, taken 28 days after the second AZD1222 dose. This receptor was identified in an adult who received the AZD1222 COVID-19 vaccine. The CDR3 DNA reads as TGTGCCAGCAGATACATTCAAAGGGAGGGCTATGGCTACACCTTC. This sequence encodes CASRYIQREGYGYTF.